This TCR beta chain was sequenced for a study of cytomegalovirus exposure and HLA in healthy donors (dated by TCRdb to the late 2010s). Background on the whole study: An earlier analysis of roughly 500 of the donors reported approximately 300 Gb of sequence data and around 120 million unique TCR beta sequences from some 180 million T cells. Among roughly 400 genotyped donors of the cohort, an average of approximately 240,000 unique TCR beta nucleotide sequences was sequenced per donor, of which 15% to 20% were non-productive. HLA typing covered class I and class II loci at four-digit resolution. In a later analysis, previously published TCR beta repertoires from about 670 donors were re-analyzed and high-resolution HLA genotyping was added so that TCR occurrence patterns could be studied. An early release that covered 500 to 800 HLA-typed donors contained approximately 300 gigabases of sequencing data and tens of millions of unique TCR sequences. The study was designed to test whether signatures of past pathogen exposure could be identified by cataloging public T cell receptors. The study used immunosequencing to profile the T cell repertoires of 670 or so subjects and linked those repertoires to cytomegalovirus serostatus. Alongside the repertoire data, information on donor age, sex, ethnicity and CMV serostatus was compiled. The study combined high-throughput TCR immunosequencing, statistical association of individual TCRs with disease status, and machine learning to predict cytomegalovirus infection status. Roughly 5 DR-DQ haplotypes were handled as single units for association and clustering, since linkage in the cohort was strong. Typing coverage varied by locus: roughly 629-640 donors for A, B, C, DRB1 and DQB1; more than 500 for DQA1; about 600 for DPA1; about 450 for DPB1. To decide whether each TCR beta V gene segment behaved as functional or pseudogenic, an earlier analysis of some 580 of the donors relied on high-throughput TCR beta sequencing. In addition to the first cohort of 500 to 850 subjects, a separate validation cohort of approximately 110 different subjects was used. In the later analysis, no new phenotypic data were used to find candidate immune exposures; instead, reliance was placed on TCR beta sequences and their occurrence across donors. A later genetic analysis used genome-wide SNP genotypes for about three fifths of the 666 donors, treating that subset as a discovery cohort. Of the roughly 390 genotyped donors, over 70% fell in the genetic ancestry cluster associated with self-reported Caucasian donors. Every discovery cohort repertoire had been produced on one sequencing platform. What the study reported, not specific to this receptor: V-gene and J-gene trimming of TCR beta chains was associated with a missense DCLRE1C variant in a later genetic analysis, and the association was replicated in an independent cohort. Around 16 rarely observed V segments, including chromosome 9 orphons, were excluded from the earlier analysis of approximately 500 of the donors because counts were too low. Presence/absence analyses assumed roughly uniform sequencing depth across donors, an assumption that may not hold. In an earlier analysis of around 600 of the donors, most TCR beta V segments were observed in productive rearrangements about 87% or about 30% of the time, broadly matching IMGT annotations. In a later analysis, several top co-occurrence clusters were reported to appear linked to parvovirus B19, influenza, CMV and Epstein-Barr virus. According to the authors, the approach could potentially be generalized to other disease states and immunological phenotypes. A few of the identified cytomegalovirus-associated TCR beta chains were confirmed in vitro to be specific for cytomegalovirus antigens. In this cohort, only TCR beta chains were sequenced, and detectable features were limited by the absence of alpha or paired-chain data. A later analysis found that HLA-associated TCR beta chains were more clonally expanded and had lower generation probabilities than equally common non-associated chains. The classifier was reported to diagnose cytomegalovirus status with high specificity and sensitivity in both the original and validation cohorts. For the cohort, immune exposure information was limited to CMV serostatus. Because HLA typing was missing for some donors at each locus, association tests included only the typed subset. According to a later genetic analysis, donors in an Asian-associated ancestry cluster had fewer N-insertions in productive TCRs than the approximately 650-donor mean. In the study, approximately 150 TCR beta chains were listed as associated with cytomegalovirus. Some IMGT-functional V segments, including TRBV6-2 and TRBV6-3, could not be told apart with the 87-base-pair reads, so those segments were excluded. Strong co-occurrence of HLA alleles, especially DR and DQ, made assigning TCR associations to individual alleles difficult. A further reported finding was that TCR beta sequences accurately predicted the HLA-A and HLA-B alleles for most subjects in the first cohort. A group of highly shared sequence variants was considered likely to be a technical artifact of the sequencing pipeline. Specific HLA alleles were associated with 15,000 to 20,000 TCR beta sequences at a false discovery rate of 0.05 in a later analysis. In a later analysis, the rate of TCR association differed among HLA loci, with DRB1 alleles having the most associated TCRs and HLA-C alleles having the fewest. Most TCR sequences were observed very rarely across donors, whereas some public TCRs were present in many individuals. Linkage disequilibrium might explain the correlated functional status among segregating V segments, but an unknown experimental factor could not be ruled out. Most CMV-associated TCR beta chains appeared to be HLA-restricted in a later analysis, and the HLA associations seemed to be driven largely by CMV exposure.

The cohort consisted of hundreds of healthy bone marrow donors. At the time of sampling, all cohort members were nominally healthy, though unrecorded immune exposures were likely present. The donor tested CMV seropositive, placing the donor among the 290 or so seropositive members of the cohort. A peripheral blood sample was provided by each donor, and peripheral blood mononuclear cells were used for TCR beta sequencing. Genomic DNA extraction from the blood cell samples was performed with the Qiagen DNeasy Blood Extraction Kit. The library relied on the immunoSEQ multiplex PCR assay. For the multiplex PCR, a mixture combining 60 forward primers for TCR Vbeta segments and 13 reverse primers for TCR Jbeta segments was used. The CDR3 region of rearranged TCR beta genes was amplified from genomic DNA by a multiplex PCR assay. The Illumina HiSeq System was used to sequence the amplified TCR beta libraries as 87-base-pair reads. For the original study's pipeline: A later analysis counted some 74 million unique TCR beta chains across the approximately 700 repertoires, and roughly 10 million of these chains were shared by at least two donors. Raw reads were error-corrected and collapsed into unique sequences by a nearest-neighbor algorithm in which closely related sequences were merged to remove PCR and sequencing errors. Alignment of CDR3 sequences to IMGT reference sequences was used to assign V, D and J gene segments. For a sequence to be retained, a match of at least six nucleotides was required to both a V gene segment and a J gene segment. A rearrangement was called productive if the CDR3 had no stop codons and remained in frame with V and J, and every other rearrangement was called non-productive. CDR3 was defined according to IMGT convention as the region running from the second conserved V-encoded cysteine to the conserved J-encoded phenylalanine. Sequences without an unambiguous match to a single V gene segment were excluded from the earlier analysis of about 630 of the donors. An earlier analysis of a few hundred of the donors called V segments functional above 56.7% productive rearrangements and segregating when the between-donor standard deviation exceeded 5%. To diagnose cytomegalovirus status from the catalog of TCR beta chain sequences, a statistical classification framework was built. In a later analysis, TCR nucleotide sequences were compared against IMGT/GENE-DB human TR gene sequences so that V and J genes could be assigned. Using the TCRdist pipeline, a later analysis assigned CDR3 sequences along with most-parsimonious VDJ recombination scenarios. In a later analysis, each TCR beta chain was defined by its CDR3 amino acid sequence together with its V-gene family, and reads lacking a unique V-gene family were excluded. A later analysis removed 592 highly shared, low-generation-probability nucleotide sequences to deal with suspected cross-contamination and a sequencing artifact. A later analysis calculated a clonal expansion index for each public chain from normalized within-repertoire ranks of inferred template counts. Generation probabilities in a later analysis came from a VDJ recombination model fitted to out-of-frame rearrangements, and those results were checked against IGoR. A later analysis scored TCR-TCR, TCR-HLA and TCR-CMV co-occurrence with hypergeometric tests, applying a repertoire-size bias correction to TCR pairs. False discovery rates were estimated in a later analysis by permuting HLA or CMV assignments 20 times. In a later analysis, co-occurring TCRs were grouped using DBSCAN, and TCRdist sequence similarity was added for clustering within HLA-allele-positive subsets. Repertoires with fewer than 30,000 or more than 120,000 public chains were left out of co-occurrence clustering, as were four to six repertoires with anomalous nucleotide sharing. TCRdb carries this immuneACCESS record with in-frame sequences only. Its versions omit some clonotypes, under half of them owing to an unresolved V gene in the studies checked, with the rest unexplained. The D gene and trimming were derived from the DNA, and the V and J assignments and clone size from that table. This sample comprises under 200,000 clones, roughly 75% of them detected only once. The top ten hold 1% of the sample.

A word on this clone: The target of this receptor is not known. No much larger clone is present one base from it, and per-base qualities are unavailable.

Including the terminal cysteine and phenylalanine, the CDR3 comprises 15 residues. The read is trimmed to its CDR3 DNA, 45 bases read in frame from base 1. Germline trimming: 0 bases from V, 5 bases from J; junction bases outside gene matches: 1. For CDR1 and CDR2, the germline V gene lists SGHNT and YENEEA. This sequence originates from a woman between 45 and 65 years old in good health and CMV-seropositive. Specimen: PBMCs. The chain uses TRBV11-3 and TRBJ2-1; 10 bases in between match TRBD2. The nucleotides are TGTGCCAGCAGCTTAGATCTAGCGGGAGACAATGAGCAGTTCTTC. It specifies CASSLDLAGDNEQFF.